Listed here are 9 T cell receptor beta chains from one sample, sequenced in a study of T cell repertoires in cytomegalovirus infection. Each CDR3 protein gets one entry after TCRdb re-called the reads with MiXCR. This sample carries 680,000 or so distinct CDR3 sequences, 35% of them seen once, and the ten largest clones take 2.5% to 3%. Material for sequencing was PBMCs. The receptors were gathered from a human donor in good health (CMV status not recorded). Some clones in this sample may be carry-over from other donors' samples.

Details on this clonotype: One base away lies a much larger clone, so this may be a sequencing read error. V usage is TRBV4-1 and J usage is TRBJ1-4, with TRBD1 identical over 10 bases. The CDR3 has 15 amino acids. The germline V gene has CDR1 MGHRA and CDR2 YSYEKL. The J segment lost 0 bases and the V segment lost 8 bases, leaving 3 bases of the junction unmatched. CDR3 in DNA: TGCGCCAGCGGGACAGGGGCCGCAACTAATGAAAAACTGTTTTTT. Protein: CASGTGAATNEKLFF.

As for this clonotype: The conserved phenylalanine or tryptophan normally closing the CDR3 is absent here, so this likely arose from a read error. The J gene is TRBJ2-1, the V gene TRBV19, with D maybe TRBD2 (6 bases). Trimming cost V 3 bases and J 4 bases, with 13 bases left between them. Germline CDR1 reads LNHDA; CDR2 reads SQIVND (reference sequence). There are 15 residues in the CDR3. CDR3 DNA: TGTGCCAGTAGTATTCTGGGCGGGACGTACAATGAGCAGTTCTTA. Protein: CASSILGGTYNEQFL.

This clonotype was counted at least ten times. The chain couples TRBV7-2 to TRBJ1-2; 7 bases align to TRBD1. This CDR3 contains 16 residues. Germline lookup yields CDR1 SGHTA and CDR2 FQGNSA. The ends lost 2 bases at V and 7 bases at J; junction bases unmatched: 13. CDR3 nucleotide sequence: TGTGCCAGCAGCTTATCGCGTTTGAACAGGGGAGGTGGCTACACCTTC. Protein product: CASSLSRLNRGGGYTF.

The chain employs TRBV28 and TRBJ2-1, with TRBD1 matching 7 bases. Germline V lookup: CDR1 MDHEN, CDR2 SYDVKM. The CDR3 is made up of 16 amino acids. The V segment lost 3 bases and the J segment 7 bases; nucleotides outside the gene matches: 12. DNA for the CDR3: TGTGCCAGCAGTTTTACCGGGACAGAAAAACTAAATGAGCAGTTCTTC. Protein product: CASSFTGTEKLNEQFF.

The chain uses TRBV6-1 and TRBJ2-3; 9 nucleotides agree with TRBD1. Looked up from germline, CDR1 is MNHNS and CDR2 is SASEGT. The V gene end was trimmed by 4 bases and the J gene end by 2 bases; junction bases not matched to a gene: 7. The CDR3 runs to 16 residues. DNA of the CDR3: TGTGCCAGCAGTGCCCGACAGGGGGTGTCCACAGATACGCAGTATTTT. The encoded protein is CASSARQGVSTDTQYF.

The chain recombines TRBV5-1 with TRBJ2-7; 7 positions agree with TRBD1. Germline trimming cut 4 bases from V and 6 bases from J; bases unmatched to any gene: 10. Germline V gives CDR1 SGHRS, CDR2 YFSETQ. CDR3 length: 14 amino acids. The CDR3 loop is CASSIDRDRREQYF. CDR3 nucleotide sequence: TGCGCCAGCAGCATTGACAGGGATAGGCGCGAGCAGTACTTC.

This clonotype was recorded a few times. The rearrangement joins TRBV27 to TRBJ1-6, with 7 bases lining up with TRBD1. This CDR3 comprises 13 residues. Germline lookup yields CDR1 MNHEY and CDR2 SMNVEV (reference sequence). J gave up 6 bases and V 7 bases, and 3 bases lay outside the gene matches. The CDR3 DNA reads TGTGCCAGCACCTGGGACAGTAATTCACCCCTCCACTTT. This gives the protein CASTWDSNSPLHF.

The chain is built from TRBV6-1 and TRBJ1-2; tentative D call: TRBD1 (5 bases). Trimming left V 7 bases short and J 2 bases short, with 14 bases between. The CDR3 runs to 14 residues. Germline V CDR1 and CDR2: MNHNS, SASEGT. The CDR3 DNA reads TGTGCCAGCATCCCGACAGTCCAAAACTATGGCTACACCTTC. Protein product: CASIPTVQNYGYTF.

In its sample, this clonotype was seen a few times. An end of the junction differs from the germline gene, which may be a read error. J is TRBJ1-2 and V is TRBV5-1; maybe TRBD1 (5 bases). This CDR3 is built from 14 residues. From germline, CDR1 is SGHRS and CDR2 YFSETQ. CDR3 region: CASSLDKANYGYTF. In nucleotides, the CDR3 is TGCGCCAGCAGTTTGGACAAAGCTAACTATGGCTACACCTTC.